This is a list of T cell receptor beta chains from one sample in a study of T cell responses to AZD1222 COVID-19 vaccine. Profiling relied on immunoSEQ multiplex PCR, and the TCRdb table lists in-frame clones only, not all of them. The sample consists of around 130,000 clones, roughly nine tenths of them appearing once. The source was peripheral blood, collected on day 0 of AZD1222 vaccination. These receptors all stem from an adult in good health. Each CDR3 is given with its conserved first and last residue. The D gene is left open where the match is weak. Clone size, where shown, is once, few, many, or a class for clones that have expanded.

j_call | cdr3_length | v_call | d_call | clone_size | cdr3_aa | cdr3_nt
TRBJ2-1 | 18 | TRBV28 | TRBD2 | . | CASSFPTTSRLSYNEQFF | TGTGCCAGCAGTTTTCCCACGACTAGCCGATTATCCTACAATGAGCAGTTCTTC
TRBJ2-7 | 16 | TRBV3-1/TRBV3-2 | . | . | CASSQEGLGSGYEQYF | TGTGCCAGCAGCCAAGAGGGGCTGGGGAGTGGCTACGAGCAGTACTTC
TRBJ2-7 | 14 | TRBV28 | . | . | CASSLSQGRYEQYF | TGTGCCAGCAGTTTATCGCAGGGAAGATACGAGCAGTACTTC
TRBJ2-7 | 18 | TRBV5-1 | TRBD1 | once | CASSLAGFRTGGAYEQYF | TGCGCCAGCAGCTTGGCCGGATTCAGGACAGGGGGGGCCTACGAGCAGTACTTC
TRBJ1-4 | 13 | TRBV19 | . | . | CASNQRLREKLFF | TGTGCCAGTAACCAACGACTTAGGGAAAAACTGTTTTTT
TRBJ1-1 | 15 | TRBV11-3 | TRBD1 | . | CASRYYGQGHTEAFF | TGTGCCAGCAGATACTATGGACAGGGACACACTGAAGCTTTCTTT
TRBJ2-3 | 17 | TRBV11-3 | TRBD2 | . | CASSNEGLAGGRGTQYF | TGTGCCAGCAGCAACGAGGGACTAGCGGGAGGCCGGGGTACGCAGTATTTT
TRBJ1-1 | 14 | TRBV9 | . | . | CASGTTISNTEASF | TGTGCCAGCGGAACAACGATCTCGAACACTGAAGCTTCTTTT
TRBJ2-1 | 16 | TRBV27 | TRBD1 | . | CASSPADRVFGNEQFF | TGTGCCAGCAGTCCGGCGGACAGGGTCTTCGGCAATGAGCAGTTCTTC
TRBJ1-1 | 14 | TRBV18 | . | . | CASSPPGVNTEAFF | TGTGCCAGCTCACCACCGGGGGTGAACACTGAAGCTTTCTTT
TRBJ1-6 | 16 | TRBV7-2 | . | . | CASSLGQGAYNSPLHF | TGTGCCAGCAGCTTAGGGCAGGGAGCCTATAATTCACCCCTCCACTTT
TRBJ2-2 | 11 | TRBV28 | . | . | CASSYRGELFF | TGTGCCAGCAGTTACAGGGGGGAGCTGTTTTTT
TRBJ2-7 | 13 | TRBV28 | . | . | CASSLAGPYEQYF | TGTGCCAGCAGTTTGGCGGGGCCCTACGAGCAGTACTTC
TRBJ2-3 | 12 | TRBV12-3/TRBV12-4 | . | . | CASSFVRNTQYF | TGTGCCAGCAGTTTTGTGCGAAATACGCAGTATTTT
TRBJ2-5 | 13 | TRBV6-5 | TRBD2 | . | CASRSGTIETQYF | TGTGCCAGCAGATCCGGGACTATAGAGACCCAGTACTTC
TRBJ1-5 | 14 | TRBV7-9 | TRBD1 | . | CASSSTGVIQPQHF | TGTGCCAGCAGCTCGACAGGGGTGATTCAGCCCCAGCATTTT
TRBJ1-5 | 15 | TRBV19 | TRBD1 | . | CASMGDRGDNQPQHF | TGTGCCAGTATGGGGGACAGGGGCGACAATCAGCCCCAGCATTTT
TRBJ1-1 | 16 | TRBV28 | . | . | CASSLGPGQGLAEAFF | TGTGCCAGCAGTTTGGGACCGGGGCAGGGACTAGCTGAAGCTTTCTTT
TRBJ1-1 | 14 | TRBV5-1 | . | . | CASSLWGEDTEAFF | TGCGCCAGCAGTCTTTGGGGAGAGGACACTGAAGCTTTCTTT
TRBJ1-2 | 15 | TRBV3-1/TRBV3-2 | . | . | CASSHRTADYYGYTF | TGTGCCAGCAGCCACAGGACAGCTGATTACTATGGCTACACCTTC
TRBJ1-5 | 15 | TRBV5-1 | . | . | CASSLSGQGNQPQHF | TGCGCCAGCAGCTTGTCTGGCCAGGGTAATCAGCCCCAGCATTTT
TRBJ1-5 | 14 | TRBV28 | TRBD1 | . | CASGAGQGRQPQHF | TGTGCCAGCGGGGCTGGACAGGGGCGGCAGCCCCAGCATTTT
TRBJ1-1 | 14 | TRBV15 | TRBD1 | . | CATSRDRTNTEAFF | TGTGCCACCAGCCGGGACAGGACGAACACTGAAGCTTTCTTT
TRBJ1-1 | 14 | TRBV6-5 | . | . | CASSSLRQNTEAFF | TGTGCCAGCAGTTCGCTCCGACAGAACACTGAAGCTTTCTTT
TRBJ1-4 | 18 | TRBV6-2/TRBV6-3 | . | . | CASSYMGQLNEVNEKLFF | TGTGCCAGCAGTTATATGGGGCAGCTCAACGAAGTTAATGAAAAACTGTTTTTT
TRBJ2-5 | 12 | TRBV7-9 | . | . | CASRGDKETQYF | TGTGCCAGCAGGGGCGACAAAGAGACCCAGTACTTC
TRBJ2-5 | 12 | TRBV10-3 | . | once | CAISEGQETQYF | TGTGCCATCAGTGAGGGACAAGAGACCCAGTACTTC
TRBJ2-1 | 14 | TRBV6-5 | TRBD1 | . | CASRTGSSYNEQFF | TGTGCCAGCAGGACAGGGAGTTCCTACAATGAGCAGTTCTTC
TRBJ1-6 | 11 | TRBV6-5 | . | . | CASSDASPLHF | TGTGCCAGCAGCGATGCTTCACCCCTCCACTTT